This T cell receptor beta chain was documented in a study of blood T cell repertoires in COVID-19 (dated by TCRdb to about 2020). About the full investigation: Samples from collaborators originated in the United States, Italy and Spain and spanned both the acute and convalescent phases of COVID-19. HLA class I and class II types, where available, came from metadata supplied by the sample provider rather than from assay-based typing. The prospective study material was composed of cDNA or gDNA derived from T cells, B-cell-depleted T cells, or PBMCs. Nearly every sample came with metadata listing a de-identified subject ID, COVID-19 status, age in years and sex. Subjects who had been exposed to COVID-19, were actively infected with it, or had recovered from it provided the deeply sampled blood TCRbeta repertoires that made up the dataset. The repertoires were released in a freely available public database meant as a resource for research on the immune response to SARS-CoV-2. Samples were obtained from the ongoing ImmuneRACE study (first 160 participants) and from over a thousand subjects provided by 6 global collaborators.

The immunoSEQ Assay, a bias-controlled multiplex PCR, was used to amplify TCRbeta CDR3 regions from genomic DNA. The study's own analysis went as follows. Nucleated cell counts per sample were estimated from amplification of reference gene primers within the assay. To quantify the absolute abundance of each unique TCRbeta CDR3 rearrangement, sequence reads were collapsed and filtered. For each sample, productive Simpson clonality was calculated by taking the square root of Simpson's diversity index across productive rearrangements. TCRdb mirrors the immuneACCESS table, restricted to in-frame sequences. Some clones are absent from its copies; in checked studies, under half trace to an unresolved V gene, and the reason for the others is unknown. The DNA gave D and trimming, while V, J and clone size come from that table. This sample gives about 150,000 clones in total; approximately 85% of them show up just once. Around 0.63% of the sample is taken by the ten largest.

Overall study outcomes, separate from this receptor: How much clinical and demographic metadata was included differed by source and by participant, and the metadata was provided uncurated.

Looking up the germline V gene (reference sequence) yields CDR1 SEHNR and CDR2 FQNEAQ. The CDR3 contains 15 residues, cysteine and phenylalanine counted. Of the read, only the CDR3 DNA is kept; its 45 bases are in frame from base 1. V ends up 3 bases short and J 5 bases short, with an unmatched junction base count of 5. One collaborating source in Seattle enrolled patients during active infection and followed them longitudinally through the course of disease. Whole blood was collected in K2EDTA tubes by collaborating institutions according to the institutions' own protocols. Collaborator samples were shipped for TCRbeta analysis as frozen whole blood, isolated PBMCs, or DNA extracted from either sample type. Turning to this clone: The antigen it recognizes is unknown. The record has no base qualities; no much larger clone is one base away.

This receptor was obtained from a man in his fifties or sixties with COVID-19, enrolled during active disease. Material for sequencing was peripheral blood. The chain couples TRBV7-9 to TRBJ2-3, with 10 central nucleotides matching TRBD1. Read as DNA, the sequence is TGTGCCAGCAGCTTGGGGACAGGGGTCTTAGATACGCAGTATTTT. Its translation is CASSLGTGVLDTQYF. Joined to the reference TRBV7-9 and TRBJ2-3 proteins, this CDR3 gives the full variable domain: DTGVSQNPRHKITKRGQNVTFRCDPISEHNRLYWYRQTLGQGPEFLTYFQNEAQLEKSRLLSDRFSAERPKGSFSTLEIQRTEQGDSAMYLCASSLGTGVLDTQYFGPGTRLTVL.